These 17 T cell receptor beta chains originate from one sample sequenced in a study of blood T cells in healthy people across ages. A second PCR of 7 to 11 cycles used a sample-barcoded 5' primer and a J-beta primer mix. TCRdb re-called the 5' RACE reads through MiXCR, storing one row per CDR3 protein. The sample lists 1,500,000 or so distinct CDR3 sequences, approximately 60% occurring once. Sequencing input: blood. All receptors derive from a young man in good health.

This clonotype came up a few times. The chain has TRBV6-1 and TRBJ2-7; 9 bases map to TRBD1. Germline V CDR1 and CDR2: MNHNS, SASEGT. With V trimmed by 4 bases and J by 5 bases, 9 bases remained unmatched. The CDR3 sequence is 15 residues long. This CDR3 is CASSGGTGRPNEQYF. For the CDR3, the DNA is TGTGCCAGCAGTGGGGGGACAGGGAGGCCCAACGAGCAGTACTTC.

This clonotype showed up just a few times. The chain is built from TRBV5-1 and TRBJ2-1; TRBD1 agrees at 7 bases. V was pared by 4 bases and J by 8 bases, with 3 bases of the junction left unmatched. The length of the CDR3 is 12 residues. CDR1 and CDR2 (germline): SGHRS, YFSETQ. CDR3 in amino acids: CASSPGQDEQFF. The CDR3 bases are TGCGCCAGCAGCCCTGGACAGGATGAGCAGTTCTTC.

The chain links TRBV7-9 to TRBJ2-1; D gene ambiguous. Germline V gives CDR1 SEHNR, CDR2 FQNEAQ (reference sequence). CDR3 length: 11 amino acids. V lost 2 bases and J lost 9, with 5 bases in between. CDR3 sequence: CASSLMSEQFF. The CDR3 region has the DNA TGTGCCAGCAGCTTAATGAGTGAGCAGTTCTTC.

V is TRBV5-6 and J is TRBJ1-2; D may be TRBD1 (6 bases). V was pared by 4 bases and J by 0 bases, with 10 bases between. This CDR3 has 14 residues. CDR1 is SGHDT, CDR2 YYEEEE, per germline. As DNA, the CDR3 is TGTGCCAGCAGCCCTCAGGGGACTAACTATGGCTACACCTTC. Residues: CASSPQGTNYGYTF.

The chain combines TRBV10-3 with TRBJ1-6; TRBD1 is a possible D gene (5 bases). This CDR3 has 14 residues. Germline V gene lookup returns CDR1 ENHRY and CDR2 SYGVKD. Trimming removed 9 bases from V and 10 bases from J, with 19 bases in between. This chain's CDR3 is CAISQGREESPLHF. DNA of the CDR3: TGTGCCATTTCCCAGGGAAGGGAGGAATCACCCCTCCACTTT.

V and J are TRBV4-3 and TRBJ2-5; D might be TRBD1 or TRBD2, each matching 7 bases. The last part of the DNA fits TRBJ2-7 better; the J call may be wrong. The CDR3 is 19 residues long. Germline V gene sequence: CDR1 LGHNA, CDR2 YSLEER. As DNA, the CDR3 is TGCGCCAGCAGCCAAGTTCGGGACGGGGGGCTACAGGGGTTGAGCGAGCAGTACTTC. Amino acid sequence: CASSQVRDGGLQGLSEQYF.

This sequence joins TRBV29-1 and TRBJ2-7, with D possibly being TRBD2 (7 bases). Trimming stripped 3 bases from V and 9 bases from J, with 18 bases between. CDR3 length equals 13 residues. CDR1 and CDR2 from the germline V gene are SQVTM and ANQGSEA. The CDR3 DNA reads TGCAGCGTTGAGTACAGGGAGGGCTCCGGGCAGTACTTC. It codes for CSVEYREGSGQYF.

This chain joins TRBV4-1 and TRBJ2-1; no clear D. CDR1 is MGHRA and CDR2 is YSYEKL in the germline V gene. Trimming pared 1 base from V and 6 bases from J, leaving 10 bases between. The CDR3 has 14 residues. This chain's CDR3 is CASSQVASGNEQFF. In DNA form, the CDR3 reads TGCGCCAGCAGCCAAGTGGCTTCGGGCAATGAGCAGTTCTTC.

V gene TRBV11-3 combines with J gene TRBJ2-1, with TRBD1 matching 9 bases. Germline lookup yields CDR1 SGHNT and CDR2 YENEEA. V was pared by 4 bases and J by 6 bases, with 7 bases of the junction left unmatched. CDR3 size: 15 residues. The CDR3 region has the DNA TGTGCCAGCAGCTCTGGACAGGGGTCGGGCAATGAGCAGTTCTTC. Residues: CASSSGQGSGNEQFF.

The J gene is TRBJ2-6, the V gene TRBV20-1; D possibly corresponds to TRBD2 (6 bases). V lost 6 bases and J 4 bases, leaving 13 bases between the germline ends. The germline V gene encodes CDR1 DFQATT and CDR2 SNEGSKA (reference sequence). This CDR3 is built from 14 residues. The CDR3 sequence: CSATRDSGANVLTF. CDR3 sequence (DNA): TGCAGTGCCACCCGGGACTCCGGGGCCAACGTCCTGACTTTC.

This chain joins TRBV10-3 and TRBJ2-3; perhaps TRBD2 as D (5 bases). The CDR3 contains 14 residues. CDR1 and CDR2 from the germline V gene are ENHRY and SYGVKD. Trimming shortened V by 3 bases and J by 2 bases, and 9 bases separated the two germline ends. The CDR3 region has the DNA TGTGCCATCAGTGATGTGGGAGCCACAGATACGCAGTATTTT. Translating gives CAISDVGATDTQYF.

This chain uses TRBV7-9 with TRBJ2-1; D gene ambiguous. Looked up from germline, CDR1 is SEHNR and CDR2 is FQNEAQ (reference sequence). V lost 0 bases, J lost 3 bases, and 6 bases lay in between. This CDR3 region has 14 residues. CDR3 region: CASSLATVYNEQFF. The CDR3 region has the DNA TGTGCCAGCAGCTTAGCTACAGTCTACAATGAGCAGTTCTTC.

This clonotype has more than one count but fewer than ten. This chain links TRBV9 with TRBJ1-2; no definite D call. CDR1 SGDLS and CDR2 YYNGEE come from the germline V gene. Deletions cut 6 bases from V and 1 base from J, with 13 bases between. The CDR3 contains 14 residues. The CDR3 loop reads CASNREDFNYGYTF. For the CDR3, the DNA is TGTGCCAGCAATCGGGAGGATTTTAACTATGGCTACACCTTC.

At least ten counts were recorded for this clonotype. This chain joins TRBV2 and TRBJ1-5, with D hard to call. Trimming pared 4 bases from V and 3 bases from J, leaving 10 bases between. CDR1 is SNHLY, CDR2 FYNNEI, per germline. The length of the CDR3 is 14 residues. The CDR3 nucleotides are TGTGCCAGCAGTGTATTCGGGGACAATCAGCCCCAGCATTTT. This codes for CASSVFGDNQPQHF.

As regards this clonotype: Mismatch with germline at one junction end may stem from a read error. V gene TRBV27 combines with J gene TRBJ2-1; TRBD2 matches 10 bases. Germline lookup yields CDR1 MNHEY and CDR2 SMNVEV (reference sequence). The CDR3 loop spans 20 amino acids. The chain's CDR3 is CASGLGPPGLALSSYNEQFF. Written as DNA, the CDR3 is TGTGCCAGCGGTTTAGGCCCCCCGGGACTAGCGCTGAGCTCCTACAATGAGCAGTTCTTC.

The DNA for the CDR3 is TGTGCCAGCAGTACTCGGGACAGGGTCGAGATATACGAGCAGTACTTC. Protein product: CASSTRDRVEIYEQYF. The chain recombines TRBV6-5 with TRBJ2-7; TRBD1 aligns across 9 bases. V gave up 5 bases and J gave up 4 bases; unmatched junction bases: 12. This CDR3 region has 16 residues. Germline V gene lookup returns CDR1 MNHEY and CDR2 SVGAGI.

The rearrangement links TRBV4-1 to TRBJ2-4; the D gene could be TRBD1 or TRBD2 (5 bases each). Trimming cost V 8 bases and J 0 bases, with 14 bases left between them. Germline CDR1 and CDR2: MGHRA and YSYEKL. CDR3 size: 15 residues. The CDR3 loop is CASRPGPLAKNIQYF. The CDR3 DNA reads TGCGCCAGCCGACCGGGGCCTCTAGCCAAAAACATTCAGTACTTC.